This is a list of T cell receptor beta chains from one sample in a study of immune evolution from preneoplasia to lung adenocarcinoma. Assay: immunoSEQ multiplex PCR; the TCRdb copy retains only in-frame clones and omits some. The table has fewer than 14,000 clones, more than 70% seen once. Specimen: FFPE minimally invasive lung adenocarcinoma tissue. The receptors were gathered from a person aged 70 to 85 with lung adenocarcinoma. CDR3s include the opening cysteine and the closing phenylalanine or tryptophan. The order of the fields is clone size, D gene, J gene, V gene, CDR3 DNA, CDR3 protein. A D gene is named only where the DNA matches it firmly. Clone size appears in some rows only: once, few, many, or a class for an expanded clone.

>-|TRBD1|TRBJ1-6|TRBV28
TGTGCCAGCAGGTATACAGGGGGTAATTCACCCCTCCACTTT
CASRYTGGNSPLHF
>-|TRBD2|TRBJ2-7|TRBV4-2
TGTGCCAGCAGCCAAGCAAACGGACTAGCGCTACGGGAGCAGTACTTC
CASSQANGLALREQYF
>-|TRBD2|TRBJ2-3|TRBV5-1
TGCGCCAGCAGCTTGTCTAGCGGGGGGGCTAATACGCAGTATTTT
CASSLSSGGANTQYF
>-|-|TRBJ1-2|TRBV5-6
TGTGCCAGCAGCTTGTGGGGGGCGCGAGGCTACACCTTC
CASSLWGARGYTF
>-|TRBD1|TRBJ2-7|TRBV5-1
TGCGCCAGCAGCCTCCGGACAGGGGGCATGGGCTACGAGCAGTACTTC
CASSLRTGGMGYEQYF
>-|-|TRBJ1-3|TRBV7-8
TGTGCCAGCAGCTTAGTTTTAGGGGGACCGACGTCTGGAAACACCATATATTTT
CASSLVLGGPTSGNTIYF
>-|-|TRBJ1-3|TRBV30
TGTGCCTGGAGTGTAATATCTGGAAACACCATATATTTT
CAWSVISGNTIYF
>once|-|TRBJ2-5|TRBV7-9
TGTGCCAGCAGCTTAGGAAAGGGACCCCAAGAGACCCAGTACTTC
CASSLGKGPQETQYF
>-|TRBD1|TRBJ1-5|TRBV19
TGTGCCAGTAGTCCGGACAGGGGGAATCAGCCCCAGCATTTT
CASSPDRGNQPQHF
>-|-|TRBJ1-5|TRBV6-1
TGTGCCAGCAGTGATGGGGCGGGTCAGCCCCAGCATTTT
CASSDGAGQPQHF
>-|-|TRBJ1-3|TRBV15
TGTGCCACCAGAGTTGATAGGGGCTCTGGAAACACCATATATTTT
CATRVDRGSGNTIYF
>-|-|TRBJ1-2|TRBV15
TGTGCCACCAGCAGAGAGCGGGGGGCGAATGGCTACACCTTC
CATSRERGANGYTF
>-|-|TRBJ2-7|TRBV5-1
TGCGCCAGCAGCTTCAGGGATGGTTCCTACGAGCAGTACTTC
CASSFRDGSYEQYF
>-|TRBD2|TRBJ2-1|TRBV9
TGTGCCAGCAGCGTGCGCCTTGCGGGAGGAGGCAATGAGCAGTTCTTC
CASSVRLAGGGNEQFF
>-|-|TRBJ2-7|TRBV5-1
TGCGCCAGCAGGGATGCCGGGATCGAGCAGTACTTC
CASRDAGIEQYF
>-|TRBD2|TRBJ2-7|TRBV11-2
TGTGCCAGCAGACCCCTCAATAGCGGGAGTAGCGACGAGCAGTACTTC
CASRPLNSGSSDEQYF
>-|-|TRBJ1-1|TRBV7-9
TGTGCCAGCAGCTTAGGAGGGGTGAACACTGAAGCTTTCTTT
CASSLGGVNTEAFF
>-|-|TRBJ2-7|TRBV18
TGTGCCAGCTCACCACCGGGACAACTGGCGGAGACGTACTTC
CASSPPGQLAETYF
>-|-|TRBJ2-1|TRBV9
TGTGCCAGCAGCCAACAGGGTGGTTCCTACAATGAGCAGTTCTTC
CASSQQGGSYNEQFF
>-|-|TRBJ1-1|TRBV6-5
TGTGCCAGCAGTTACTCGGCTGGGAACACTGAAGCTTTCTTT
CASSYSAGNTEAFF
>-|-|TRBJ1-5|TRBV28
TGTGCCAGCACCGGTAGGGGGGCTCGTCAGCCCCAGCATTTT
CASTGRGARQPQHF
>few|-|TRBJ1-1|TRBV6-5
TGTGCCAGCAGTACCGGACGGGTTGAAGCTTTCTTT
CASSTGRVEAFF
>once|TRBD1|TRBJ1-1|TRBV20-1
TGCAGTGCACAGGGGGCAGTTGAAGCTTTCTTT
CSAQGAVEAFF
>-|TRBD1|TRBJ1-2|TRBV29-1
TGCAGCGTTCAAGACAGGGATAACTATGGCTACACCTTC
CSVQDRDNYGYTF
>-|-|TRBJ2-7|TRBV9
TGTGCCAGCGGGGGGGGCAGGTACGAGCAGTACTTC
CASGGGRYEQYF
>-|-|TRBJ2-3|TRBV19
TGTGCCAGTGGGCCGGGCACAGATACGCAGTATTTT
CASGPGTDTQYF
>-|TRBD2|TRBJ2-7|TRBV9
TGTGCCAGCAGCGTCGCCACCGGGGGGGCCTACGAGCAGTACTTC
CASSVATGGAYEQYF
>-|-|TRBJ1-3|TRBV11-2
TGTGCCAGCAGGGTGGGAAACACCATATATTTT
CASRVGNTIYF
>-|-|TRBJ1-5|TRBV7-2
TGTGCCAGCAGCTTAGCTGGCGGGAATCAGCCCCAGCATTTT
CASSLAGGNQPQHF
>-|TRBD1|TRBJ1-5|TRBV10-3
TGTGCCATCAGTGATTCCCCGACAGGGGGGGATCAGCCCCAGCATTTT
CAISDSPTGGDQPQHF
>-|-|TRBJ2-1|TRBV6-5
TGTGCCAGCAGTTACTCCGCGACTAGTGCTGAGCAGTTCTTC
CASSYSATSAEQFF
>-|-|TRBJ2-1|TRBV2
TGTGCCAGCAGGGAGGGATTGGGTGAGCAGTTCTTC
CASREGLGEQFF
>-|-|TRBJ1-1|TRBV16
TGTGCCAGCAGCCCCCAACTCTTAAAGGACACTGAAGCTTTCTTT
CASSPQLLKDTEAFF
>-|TRBD1|TRBJ1-1|TRBV5-1
TGCGCCAGCAGCTTGTCGGGACAGGGGACTGAAGCTTTCTTT
CASSLSGQGTEAFF
>-|TRBD1|TRBJ2-7|TRBV29-1
TGCAGCGTGCAGGGGGCCCGTGGAACGGGGGAGCAGTACTTC
CSVQGARGTGEQYF
>-|-|TRBJ1-5|TRBV7-9
TGTGCCAGCAGACTGAAGCCCCAGCATTTT
CASRLKPQHF
>-|TRBD1|TRBJ2-1|TRBV19
TGTGCCAGTAGTAAGACAGGGAGCTCCTACAATGAGCAGTTCTTC
CASSKTGSSYNEQFF
>-|TRBD2|TRBJ2-2|TRBV30
TGTGCCTGGAGTCTCCTAGCGGGAGGGCTCGGGGAGCTGTTTTTT
CAWSLLAGGLGELFF
>-|-|TRBJ2-3|TRBV5-1
TGCGCCAGCAGTGGCAGCACAGATACGCAGTATTTT
CASSGSTDTQYF
>-|TRBD1|TRBJ1-3|TRBV4-1
TGCGCCAGCAGCCAACCGGGACAGGCCTCTGGAAACACCATATATTTT
CASSQPGQASGNTIYF
>-|-|TRBJ1-1|TRBV6-6
TGTGCCAGCAGCCCATGGGGGTCGGGGGCCAACACTGAAGCTTTCTTT
CASSPWGSGANTEAFF
>-|-|TRBJ1-5|TRBV10-3
TGTGCCATCAGTGAGTCGGGTGGGCAGCCCCAGCATTTT
CAISESGGQPQHF
>-|-|TRBJ1-2|TRBV5-6
TGTGCCAGCAGCTTGGCCAGGCCCTACTATGGCTACACCTTC
CASSLARPYYGYTF
>-|TRBD1|TRBJ1-2|TRBV18
TGTGCCAGCTCACCAGCGGGACAGGCGAACTATGGCTACACCTTC
CASSPAGQANYGYTF
>-|TRBD2|TRBJ2-3|TRBV5-4
TGTGCCAGCAGCTTAGAGCGGGAGGGCCAACCAGATACGCAGTATTTT
CASSLEREGQPDTQYF
>-|TRBD2|TRBJ2-1|TRBV4-2
TGTGCCAGCAGCCAAGATTTCAGCGGGGATAACAATGAGCAGTTCTTC
CASSQDFSGDNNEQFF
>-|TRBD2|TRBJ2-2|TRBV7-6
TGTGCCAGCAGCTTAGTAGCGGGAGTCACCGGGGAGCTGTTTTTT
CASSLVAGVTGELFF
>-|TRBD2|TRBJ2-3|TRBV28
TGTGCCAGCACCACTAGCGGGGAGGGGGCAGATACGCAGTATTTT
CASTTSGEGADTQYF
>-|-|TRBJ2-7|TRBV29-1
TGCAGCGTTGCGGGTAGGGGAGCCTACGAGCAGTACTTC
CSVAGRGAYEQYF
>-|-|TRBJ2-7|TRBV9
TGTGCCAGCAGCGTAGGGCCTCCAGGGTCCTTCTACGAGCAGTACTTC
CASSVGPPGSFYEQYF
>-|-|TRBJ1-5|TRBV6-6
TGTGCCAGCAGTTACTCGAGTAACGGGAATCGTCAGCCCCAGCATTTT
CASSYSSNGNRQPQHF
>-|-|TRBJ2-5|TRBV5-1
TGCGCCAGCAGGAAGGAGGATGGGACCCAGTACTTC
CASRKEDGTQYF